Below, 9 T cell receptor beta chains from the same sample are listed, as sequenced in a study of T-cell memory formation after mild COVID-19. TCRdb analysed the 5' RACE reads with MiXCR anew, one entry per CDR3 protein. The sample lists over 300,000 distinct CDR3 sequences, 20% to 25% seen once, with about 21% in the top ten. Sequences were obtained from PBMCs or a T cell subset sorted from them (not recorded which). The receptors derive from a man aged 18 to 30 who had mild COVID-19 (a few samples of this study predate the infection). Cell type and time point are not known.

The chain joins TRBV20-1 to TRBJ2-5; 8 positions match TRBD2. V trimming: 3 bases; J trimming: 2 bases; junction bases outside the gene matches: 8. There are 15 residues in the CDR3. Germline V gene data show CDR1 as DFQATT and CDR2 as SNEGSKA (reference sequence). The CDR3 DNA follows: TGCAGTGCTAGCGCTAGACTAGCGAGACAAGAGACCCAGTACTTC. It codes for CSASARLARQETQYF.

The J gene is TRBJ2-5, the V gene TRBV4-2, with unresolved D. The CDR3 spans 15 residues. V was trimmed by 3 bases and J by 1 base, leaving 12 bases between them. Germline values: CDR1 LGHNA, CDR2 YNFKEQ. This CDR3 reads CASSQVASGQETQYF. In nucleotides, the CDR3 is TGTGCCAGCAGCCAGGTGGCCTCGGGCCAAGAGACCCAGTACTTC.

This clonotype was detected many times. The chain has TRBV7-2 and TRBJ1-1; TRBD1 matches at 7 bases. Losses at the gene ends were 4 bases for V and 11 bases for J; bases not matched to a gene: 7. In germline, CDR1 is SGHTA, CDR2 FQGNSA. This CDR3 has 12 amino acids. CDR3 bases: TGTGCCAGCAGCTCGACAGGGAGTCCCGCTTTCTTT. It specifies CASSSTGSPAFF.

This clonotype was recorded a few times. The genes are TRBV14 and TRBJ2-4, with TRBD1 matching over 10 bases. The CDR3 runs 16 residues. V shed 5 bases, J shed 2 bases, and the junction held 6 bases outside the gene matches. Looked up from germline, CDR1 is SGHDN and CDR2 is FVKESK. CDR3 amino acids: CASSTRDRGTKNIQYF. The CDR3 DNA reads TGTGCCAGCAGCACCCGGGACAGGGGCACCAAAAACATTCAGTACTTC.

This clonotype came up many times. The DNA for the CDR3 is TGTGCCAGCAGCTACATTGCTGGAAACACCATATATTTT. This sequence encodes CASSYIAGNTIYF. This chain links TRBV7-2 with TRBJ1-3; D is unresolved. This CDR3 is built from 13 residues. CDR1 is SGHTA and CDR2 is FQGNSA in the germline V gene. V lost 4 bases to trimming and J lost 2 bases, with 6 bases between them.

This clonotype was seen more than once but under ten times. The chain carries TRBV5-1 and TRBJ2-2, with 9 positions matching TRBD2. V lost 4 bases to trimming and J lost 5 bases; unmatched junction nucleotides: 6. CDR3 length: 15 amino acids. Germline assignment: CDR1 SGHRS and CDR2 YFSETQ. The DNA of the CDR3 is TGCGCCAGCAGCGTTAGCGGGGGAAGAACCGGGGAGCTGTTTTTT. Translated, it gives CASSVSGGRTGELFF. Combining the CDR3 with reference TRBV5-1 and TRBJ2-2 gives the whole variable domain KAGVTQTPRYLIKTRGQQVTLSCSPISGHRSVSWYQQTPGQGLQFLFEYFSETQRNKGNFPGRFSGRQFSNSRSEMNVSTLELGDSALYLCASSVSGGRTGELFFGEGSRLTVL.

Many counts were recorded for this clonotype. This chain uses TRBV5-5 with TRBJ2-1, with 7 bases fitting TRBD2. Germline assignment: CDR1 SGHKS and CDR2 YYEKEE (reference sequence). The CDR3 totals 12 residues. With 0 bases clipped from V and 15 bases from J, the junction kept 6 bases outside the gene matches. The CDR3: CASSLVGQRGFF. The CDR3 DNA is TGTGCCAGCAGCTTGGTTGGTCAGCGGGGGTTCTTC.

The V call is TRBV6-5, the J call TRBJ1-4, with no clear D. Trimming shortened V by 5 bases and J by 8 bases, and 12 bases separated the two germline ends. Germline loops: CDR1 MNHEY, CDR2 SVGAGI. CDR3 length equals 13 residues. CDR3 coding DNA: TGTGCCAGCAGTGGCAAAGCGGGGGAAAAACTGTTTTTT. This encodes CASSGKAGEKLFF.

The V gene is TRBV2, the J gene TRBJ2-3; 8 bases line up with TRBD2. This CDR3 comprises 13 residues. V was pared by 4 bases and J by 8 bases, with 5 bases of the junction left unmatched. Germline V lookup: CDR1 SNHLY, CDR2 FYNNEI. CDR3 DNA: TGTGCCAGCAGTGCCGGGGGGGCCGGTACGCAGTATTTT. It codes for CASSAGGAGTQYF.